These T cell receptor beta chains were read from a single sample in a study of cytomegalovirus exposure and HLA in healthy donors. Method: immunoSEQ multiplex PCR; TCRdb's copy keeps in-frame clones and lacks some. The sample has about 160,000 clones, 85% to 90% seen once. The sequenced sample consisted of PBMCs. The receptors were gathered from a woman younger than 45 in good health and CMV-seronegative. CDR3s include the opening cysteine and the closing phenylalanine or tryptophan. The order of the fields is J gene, V gene, CDR3 protein.

j_call: TRBJ2-7; v_call: TRBV4-2; cdr3_aa: CASSQDHGGHYEQYF
j_call: TRBJ1-4; v_call: TRBV25-1; cdr3_aa: CASSDSGVRNEKLFF
j_call: TRBJ1-2; v_call: TRBV7-3; cdr3_aa: CASSLTRDRYGYTF
j_call: TRBJ1-5; v_call: TRBV9; cdr3_aa: CASSEAGSGQPQHF
j_call: TRBJ1-6; v_call: TRBV7-9; cdr3_aa: CASSLIGQGYNSPLHF
j_call: TRBJ2-3; v_call: TRBV5-6; cdr3_aa: CASSRRGVRTLNTQYF
j_call: TRBJ1-3; v_call: TRBV5-1; cdr3_aa: CASSRVSGTDGNTIYF
j_call: TRBJ2-1; v_call: TRBV5-1; cdr3_aa: CASSSGLATYNEQFF
j_call: TRBJ2-7; v_call: TRBV6-4; cdr3_aa: CASSETSGYEQYF
j_call: TRBJ1-2; v_call: TRBV5-1; cdr3_aa: CASSLGRDHYGYTF
j_call: TRBJ2-7; v_call: TRBV28; cdr3_aa: CASSFGKRELNEQYF
j_call: TRBJ2-5; v_call: TRBV5-6; cdr3_aa: CASSLVGAETQYF
j_call: TRBJ1-3; v_call: TRBV6-6; cdr3_aa: CASRDTSGNTIYF
j_call: TRBJ2-7; v_call: TRBV2; cdr3_aa: CASTKGQGEYEQYF
j_call: TRBJ2-5; v_call: TRBV4-1; cdr3_aa: CASSQREGIPSEETQYF
j_call: TRBJ2-5; v_call: TRBV9; cdr3_aa: CASSVEVRETQYF
j_call: TRBJ2-1; v_call: TRBV4-1; cdr3_aa: CASSQGSGGATNEQFF
j_call: TRBJ2-7; v_call: TRBV7-2; cdr3_aa: CASSLEGGIYEQYF
j_call: TRBJ1-1; v_call: TRBV6-6; cdr3_aa: CASSLPRRTEAFF
j_call: TRBJ1-2; v_call: TRBV14; cdr3_aa: CASSQDRGYGYTF
j_call: TRBJ1-4; v_call: TRBV28; cdr3_aa: CASTGATNEKLFF
j_call: TRBJ2-1; v_call: TRBV4-1; cdr3_aa: CASSQVQGGEQFF
j_call: TRBJ2-2; v_call: TRBV9; cdr3_aa: CASSVDRELFF
j_call: TRBJ2-1; v_call: TRBV7-3; cdr3_aa: CASSLSAGTSGLNEQFF
j_call: TRBJ2-2; v_call: TRBV4-2; cdr3_aa: CASSTYSGKAGELFF
j_call: TRBJ2-7; v_call: TRBV6-5; cdr3_aa: CASSYSGGTSYEQYF
j_call: TRBJ1-1; v_call: TRBV4-1; cdr3_aa: CASSQDGVSTEAFF
j_call: TRBJ1-2; v_call: TRBV6-1; cdr3_aa: CASSATGGTPYGYTF
j_call: TRBJ2-7; v_call: TRBV13; cdr3_aa: CASSSTDSNYEQYF
j_call: TRBJ1-5; v_call: TRBV7-2; cdr3_aa: CASSLGPGVQQPQHF
j_call: TRBJ2-1; v_call: TRBV27; cdr3_aa: CASSSSGNYNEQFF
j_call: TRBJ2-7; v_call: TRBV5-8; cdr3_aa: CASSAGTAPNYEQYF
j_call: TRBJ1-2; v_call: TRBV6-1; cdr3_aa: CASSEGLSGYGYTF
j_call: TRBJ2-7; v_call: TRBV21-1; cdr3_aa: CASSSYEQYF
j_call: TRBJ1-3; v_call: TRBV9; cdr3_aa: CASSVAGNSGNTIYF
j_call: TRBJ1-4; v_call: TRBV29-1; cdr3_aa: CSVTGFGEKLFF
j_call: TRBJ1-2; v_call: TRBV4-3; cdr3_aa: CASSPTGQAISYTF
j_call: TRBJ2-7; v_call: TRBV7-2; cdr3_aa: CASSLAGGSSYEQYF
j_call: TRBJ1-2; v_call: TRBV7-8; cdr3_aa: CASSPQWGRDYGYTF
j_call: TRBJ1-2; v_call: TRBV2; cdr3_aa: CASRDSDGYGYTF
j_call: TRBJ2-5; v_call: TRBV5-1; cdr3_aa: CASSLGWQAEETQYF
j_call: TRBJ1-2; v_call: TRBV7-8; cdr3_aa: CASSLGKTGPSYGYTF
j_call: TRBJ2-3; v_call: TRBV27; cdr3_aa: CASSEQTSGIADTQYF
j_call: TRBJ2-6; v_call: TRBV7-8; cdr3_aa: CASSRQALSGANVLTF
j_call: TRBJ2-4; v_call: TRBV2; cdr3_aa: CASSAAGIPQDIQYF
j_call: TRBJ2-7; v_call: TRBV27; cdr3_aa: CASSLTGGTYEQYF
j_call: TRBJ2-1; v_call: TRBV5-1; cdr3_aa: CASSSSGRRSYNEQFF
j_call: TRBJ2-7; v_call: TRBV29-1; cdr3_aa: CSVEPLGQGSYEQYF
j_call: TRBJ1-5; v_call: TRBV9; cdr3_aa: CASSDGQHSNQPQHF
j_call: TRBJ2-7; v_call: TRBV27; cdr3_aa: CASSPRVAAAIPYEQYF
j_call: TRBJ1-4; v_call: TRBV9; cdr3_aa: CASSVVCWEEKLFF
j_call: TRBJ1-5; v_call: TRBV28; cdr3_aa: CASSGERNQPQHF
j_call: TRBJ2-1; v_call: TRBV11-2; cdr3_aa: CASSLDSSLAGGYNEQFF
j_call: TRBJ1-2; v_call: TRBV9; cdr3_aa: CASSVGGIYGYTF
j_call: TRBJ2-2; v_call: TRBV6-1; cdr3_aa: CASSAALPGELFF